This T cell receptor (beta chain) stems from a study of tumor-infiltrating lymphocytes in primary liver carcinoma. Overall study: Patients were men and women aged 30 to 69 years. Study results and caveats: In tumor-adjacent and tumor-blood pairs, overlap was lower than in tumor region pairs.

Germline values: CDR1 MNHNY, CDR2 SVGAGI (reference sequence). Trimming left V 6 bases short and J 2 bases short, with 14 bases between. The CDR3 runs 14 residues. About this clonotype itself: Its antigen is not identified. This clone may be a read error of a much larger clone one base away.

A constant-region primer served to make TCR beta cDNA from about 0.45 ug total RNA. Researchers made the TCR beta libraries by running three nested multiplex PCR rounds with slightly modified ARM-PCR. Investigators reported that the first two PCR rounds, at 9 to 11 cycles each, used TRBV1-TRBV30 forward primers with a C-beta reverse primer. TCRdb re-called the multiplex PCR reads with MiXCR, one entry per CDR3 protein. The repertoire consists of fewer than 350,000 distinct CDR3 sequences, with more than 55% occurring once and the leading ten covering roughly 9%. Blood RNA came from unsorted whole blood; germline DNA was also extracted. Patients carried chronic HBV infection without prior treatment.

The sequence was collected from a man aged 35-49 years with primary liver carcinoma and hepatitis B virus infection. The sequenced sample consisted of peripheral blood. The rearrangement links TRBV6-6 to TRBJ2-7; D not resolved. CDR3 region: CASSPIPVPYEQYF. The DNA of the CDR3 is TGTGCCAGCAGCCCAATTCCGGTACCCTACGAGCAGTACTTC.